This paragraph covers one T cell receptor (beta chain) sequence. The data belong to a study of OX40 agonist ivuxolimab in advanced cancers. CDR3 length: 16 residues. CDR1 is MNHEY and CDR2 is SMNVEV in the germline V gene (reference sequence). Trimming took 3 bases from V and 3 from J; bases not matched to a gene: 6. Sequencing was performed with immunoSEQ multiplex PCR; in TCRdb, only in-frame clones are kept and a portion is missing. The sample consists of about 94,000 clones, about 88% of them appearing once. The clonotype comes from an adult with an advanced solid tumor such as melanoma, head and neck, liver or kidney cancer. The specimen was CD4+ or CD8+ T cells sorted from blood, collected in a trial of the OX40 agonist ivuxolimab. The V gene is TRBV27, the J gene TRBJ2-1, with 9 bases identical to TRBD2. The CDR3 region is CASSFLSSGDYNEQFF. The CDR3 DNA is TGTGCCAGCAGTTTTCTATCTAGCGGGGACTACAATGAGCAGTTCTTC.